This T cell receptor (beta chain) derives from a study of cytomegalovirus exposure and HLA in healthy donors. The CDR3 has 13 residues. V dropped 2 bases and J dropped 6 bases, with 8 bases sitting between them. Germline values: CDR1 SGDLS, CDR2 YYNGEE. Notes on this clone: The target antigen is unknown.

The study ran its PCR with 60 Vbeta and 13 Jbeta primers. Method: immunoSEQ multiplex PCR; TCRdb's copy keeps in-frame clones and lacks some. The table shows 110,000 to 150,000 clones, with 75% occurring only once. Study-wide points: TCR sequences were mostly rare, though some public TCRs occurred in many donors. Later examination showed HLA-associated TCR beta chains had greater clonal expansion than equally common others. Later work associated over 15,000 TCR beta sequences with HLA alleles at 0.05 false discovery rate.

The sequence was collected from a man aged 25 to 40 in good health and CMV-seronegative. The chain recombines TRBV9 with TRBJ2-2, with D perhaps matching TRBD1 (5 bases). The sample comprised PBMCs. The DNA for the CDR3 is TGTGCCAGCAGCGTTCAGGGCTCCGGGGAGCTGTTTTTT. Amino acids: CASSVQGSGELFF.